Below, 15 T cell receptor beta chains from the same sample are listed, as sequenced in a study of blood T cell repertoires in COVID-19. The method was immunoSEQ multiplex PCR; TCRdb's version includes in-frame clones alone and lacks a portion of them. The profile shows 400,000 to 550,000 clones, 87% of them singletons. Sequenced input: PBMCs or T cells enriched from blood (not recorded which). These receptors were collected from a woman in her late teens or twenties with acute COVID-19.

This chain connects TRBV27 to TRBJ2-1; 13 nucleotides line up with TRBD2. Germline V CDR1 and CDR2: MNHEY, SMNVEV (reference sequence). The length of the CDR3 is 15 residues. The junction had 4 bases not matched to a gene; V was cut back by 5 bases and J by 6 bases. This chain's CDR3 is CASSPGTSGTNEQFF. Written as DNA, the CDR3 is TGTGCCAGCAGTCCCGGGACTAGCGGGACCAATGAGCAGTTCTTC.

This clone was detected only a few times. The gene calls are TRBV2 and TRBJ1-5, with D perhaps matching TRBD1 (5 bases). The V gene lost 4 bases and the J gene lost 0 bases, with 7 bases spanning the gap. The length of the CDR3 is 14 residues. The germline V gene has CDR1 SNHLY and CDR2 FYNNEI. The CDR3 here is CASSGDYSNQPQHF. The CDR3 DNA follows: TGTGCCAGCAGTGGGGACTATAGCAATCAGCCCCAGCATTTT.

The chain carries TRBV5-4 and TRBJ1-2; TRBD1 is a possible D gene (5 bases). Germline V gives CDR1 SGHNT, CDR2 YYREEE (reference sequence). V dropped 4 bases and J dropped 4 bases, with 14 bases sitting between them. The CDR3 spans 14 residues. CDR3 in DNA: TGTGCCAGCAGCGTGCAAGGGGATCTCTATGGCTACACCTTC. This encodes CASSVQGDLYGYTF.

This chain joins TRBV27 and TRBJ2-7; 10 bases fit TRBD1. The CDR3 is 17 amino acids. Germline assignment: CDR1 MNHEY and CDR2 SMNVEV (reference sequence). V was clipped by 2 bases and J by 2 bases; unmatched bases: 9. The DNA for the CDR3 is TGTGCCAGCAGTTTAGCAACGACAGGGGGCGTCACCTACGAGCAGTACTTC. Its translation is CASSLATTGGVTYEQYF.

The chain recombines TRBV27 with TRBJ1-2, with 10 bases fitting TRBD1. Germline V gene lookup returns CDR1 MNHEY and CDR2 SMNVEV (reference sequence). The CDR3 covers 15 residues. The V and J ends lost 6 bases and 6 bases, in that order; junction bases with no gene match: 10. The CDR3 loop reads CASRVPGQGHHGYTF. The CDR3 DNA follows: TGTGCCAGCAGGGTACCGGGACAGGGGCACCATGGCTACACCTTC.

J is TRBJ2-7 and V is TRBV28; 7 bases agree with TRBD2. Germline loops: CDR1 MDHEN, CDR2 SYDVKM. This CDR3 contains 14 residues. V was pared by 4 bases and J by 3 bases, with 6 bases of the junction left unmatched. The CDR3 region is CASSSQRGFYEQYF. CDR3 DNA: TGTGCCAGCAGTTCCCAGCGGGGTTTCTACGAGCAGTACTTC.

The chain is built from TRBV9 and TRBJ1-6; D not certain. CDR3 length: 15 amino acids. V lost 3 bases and J lost 7, with 14 bases in between. The germline V gene has CDR1 SGDLS and CDR2 YYNGEE. DNA of the CDR3: TGTGCCAGCAGCGATACGCTCGCGGGGAATTCACCCCTCCACTTT. Protein: CASSDTLAGNSPLHF. Full variable domain (remainder filled in from reference TRBV9 and TRBJ1-6): DSGVTQTPKHLITATGQRVTLRCSPRSGDLSVYWYQQSLDQGLQFLIQYYNGEERAKGNILERFSAQQFPDLHSELNLSSLELGDSALYFCASSDTLAGNSPLHFGNGTRLTVT.

The chain uses TRBV10-2 and TRBJ2-7; no definite D call. The CDR3 runs 15 residues. The germline V gene has CDR1 WSHSY and CDR2 SAAADI. Trimming took off 8 bases at V and 0 bases at J, with 17 bases between the two ends. DNA of the CDR3: TGCGCCAGCGGCTTAGGTCAGGCAATCTCCTACGAGCAGTACTTC. This sequence encodes CASGLGQAISYEQYF.

This chain joins TRBV7-9 and TRBJ1-1; no definite D call. V was clipped by 1 base and J by 7 bases, with 13 bases between them. Germline V gives CDR1 SEHNR, CDR2 FQNEAQ (reference sequence). This CDR3 region has 14 residues. CDR3 nucleotide sequence: TGTGCCAGCAGCTTAGTTCGGTCCTCGTATGAAGCTTTCTTT. This sequence encodes CASSLVRSSYEAFF.

V usage is TRBV4-2 and J usage is TRBJ1-4; 9 nucleotides match TRBD1. J was trimmed by 8 bases and V by 0 bases; bases with no gene match: 7. The CDR3 sequence is 16 residues long. Germline-derived CDR1 and CDR2 are LGHNA and YNFKEQ. CDR3 protein: CASSQESGQGREKLFF. The CDR3 nucleotides read TGTGCCAGCAGCCAAGAATCGGGACAGGGTCGAGAAAAACTGTTTTTT.

The chain combines TRBV3-1 (or the pseudogene TRBV3-2) with TRBJ2-1; D call uncertain. The germline V gene encodes CDR1 LGHDT and CDR2 YNNKEL (reference sequence). The CDR3 is made up of 14 amino acids. The ends were cut back, 1 base at V and 5 bases at J, with 9 bases in the middle. The CDR3 nucleotides are TGTGCCAGCAGCCAAGTTAACCTAAACAATGAGCAGTTCTTC. Translated: CASSQVNLNNEQFF.

V usage is TRBV7-9 and J usage is TRBJ1-4; D is possibly TRBD1 (6 bases). Trimming cost V 5 bases and J 3 bases, with 10 bases left between them. CDR1 SEHNR and CDR2 FQNEAQ come from the germline V gene (reference sequence). This CDR3 contains 14 residues. CDR3 amino acids: CASSRGGANEKLFF. DNA of the CDR3: TGTGCCAGCAGCCGAGGGGGAGCTAATGAAAAACTGTTTTTT.

The V call is TRBV2, the J call TRBJ1-4; 7 bases agree with TRBD1. The germline V gene encodes CDR1 SNHLY and CDR2 FYNNEI. Trimming at V came to 6 bases and at J to 5 bases, leaving 3 bases not matched to a gene. This CDR3 spans 13 amino acids. The CDR3 spells CASRPTGNEKLFF. Here the CDR3 DNA reads TGTGCCAGCAGACCGACAGGGAATGAAAAACTGTTTTTT. The variable domain in full, with the rest retrieved from reference TRBV2 and TRBJ1-4, is EPEVTQTPSHQVTQMGQEVILRCVPISNHLYFYWYRQILGQKVEFLVSFYNNEISEKSEIFDDQFSVERPDGSNFTLKIRSTKLEDSAMYFCASRPTGNEKLFFGSGTQLSVL.

V is TRBV10-3 and J is TRBJ1-1; 7 bases align to TRBD1. Unmatched junction bases numbered 14, after V lost 1 base and J lost 6 bases. This CDR3 is 17 amino acids long. Germline V gene lookup returns CDR1 ENHRY and CDR2 SYGVKD. The CDR3 DNA reads TGTGCCATCAGTGAGTTGGGACAGTACGATCCGGGGCCTGAAGCTTTCTTT. This codes for CAISELGQYDPGPEAFF.

The genes are TRBV3-1 (or the pseudogene TRBV3-2) and TRBJ1-2; TRBD1 aligns across 10 bases. V lost 5 bases, J lost 2 bases, and 5 bases stayed unmatched. The CDR3 totals 15 residues. CDR1 LGHDT and CDR2 YNNKEL come from the germline V gene (reference sequence). This chain's CDR3 is CASSYGTGENYGYTF. The CDR3 DNA follows: TGTGCCAGCAGCTACGGGACAGGGGAGAACTATGGCTACACCTTC.